The clone carrying this T cell receptor (beta chain) has only a few counts. The use of a sample-barcoded 5' primer and a J-beta primer mix characterized a second PCR of roughly 7 to 12 cycles. TCRdb reprocessed the 5' RACE reads via MiXCR and lists one record per CDR3 protein. The table records hundreds of thousands of distinct CDR3 sequences, roughly three fifths of them present only once. This record belongs to a study of blood T cells in healthy people across ages. The germline CDR1 and CDR2 sequences are SGHTA and FQGNSA. V lost 5 bases to trimming and J lost 0 bases, with 12 bases between them. This CDR3 is built from 15 residues.

The gene calls are TRBV7-2 and TRBJ2-3; D gene unclear. The receptor was derived from a man in his forties or fifties in good health. The sequencing input was blood. CDR3 DNA sequence: TGTGCCAGCAGCCAACTCGGATTTAGCACAGATACGCAGTATTTT. Protein sequence: CASSQLGFSTDTQYF.